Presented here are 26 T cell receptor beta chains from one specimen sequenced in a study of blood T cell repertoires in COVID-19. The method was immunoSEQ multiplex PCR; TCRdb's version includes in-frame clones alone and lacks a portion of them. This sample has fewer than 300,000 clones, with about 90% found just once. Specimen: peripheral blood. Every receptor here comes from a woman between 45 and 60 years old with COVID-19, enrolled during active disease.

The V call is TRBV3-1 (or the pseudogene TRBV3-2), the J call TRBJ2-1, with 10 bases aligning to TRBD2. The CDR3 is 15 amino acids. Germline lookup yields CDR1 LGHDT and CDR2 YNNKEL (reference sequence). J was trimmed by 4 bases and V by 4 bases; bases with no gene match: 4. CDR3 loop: CASSLSGRWYNEQFF. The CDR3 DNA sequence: TGTGCCAGCAGCCTTAGCGGGAGGTGGTACAATGAGCAGTTCTTC.

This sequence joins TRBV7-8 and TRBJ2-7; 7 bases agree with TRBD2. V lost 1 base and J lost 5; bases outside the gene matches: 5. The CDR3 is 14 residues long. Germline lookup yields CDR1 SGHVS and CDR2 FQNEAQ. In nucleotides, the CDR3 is TGTGCCAGCAGCTTAGTAGGGACTATCGACGAGCAGTACTTC. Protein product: CASSLVGTIDEQYF.

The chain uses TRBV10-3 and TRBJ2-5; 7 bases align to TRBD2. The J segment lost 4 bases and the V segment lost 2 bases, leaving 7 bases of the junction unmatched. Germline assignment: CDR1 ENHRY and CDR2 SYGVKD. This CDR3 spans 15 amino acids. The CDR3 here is CAISEPSSGRETQYF. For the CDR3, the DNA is TGTGCCATCAGTGAGCCGTCTAGCGGCCGAGAGACCCAGTACTTC.

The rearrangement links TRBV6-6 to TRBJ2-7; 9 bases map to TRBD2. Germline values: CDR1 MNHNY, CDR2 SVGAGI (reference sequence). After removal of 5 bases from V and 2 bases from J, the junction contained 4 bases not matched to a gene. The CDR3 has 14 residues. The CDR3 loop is CASSRLAVTYEQYF. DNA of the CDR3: TGTGCCAGCAGTAGACTAGCGGTAACCTACGAGCAGTACTTC.

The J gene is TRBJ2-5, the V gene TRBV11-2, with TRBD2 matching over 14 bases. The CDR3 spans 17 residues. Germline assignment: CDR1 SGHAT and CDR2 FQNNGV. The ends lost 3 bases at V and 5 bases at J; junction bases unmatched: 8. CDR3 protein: CASSLGTSGSGWETQYF. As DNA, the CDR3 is TGTGCCAGCAGCTTGGGGACTAGCGGGAGTGGGTGGGAGACCCAGTACTTC.

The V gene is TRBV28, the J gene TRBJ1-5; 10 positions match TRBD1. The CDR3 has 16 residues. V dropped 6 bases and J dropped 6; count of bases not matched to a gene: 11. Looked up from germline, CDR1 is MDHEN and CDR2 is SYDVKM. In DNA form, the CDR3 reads TGTGCCAGCAGGACCACCGACAGGGGGCAACGTCAGCCCCAGCATTTT. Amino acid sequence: CASRTTDRGQRQPQHF.

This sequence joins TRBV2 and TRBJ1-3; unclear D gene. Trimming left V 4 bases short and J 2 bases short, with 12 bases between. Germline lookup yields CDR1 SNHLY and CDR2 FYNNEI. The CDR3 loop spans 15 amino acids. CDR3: CASSVLGNTGNTIYF. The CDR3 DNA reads TGTGCCAGCAGTGTCCTCGGGAATACTGGAAACACCATATATTTT.

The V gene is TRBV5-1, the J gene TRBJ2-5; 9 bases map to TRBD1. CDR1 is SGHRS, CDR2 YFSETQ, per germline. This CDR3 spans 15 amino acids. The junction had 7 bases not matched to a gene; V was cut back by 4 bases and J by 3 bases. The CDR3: CASSVLQGAKETQYF. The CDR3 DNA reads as TGCGCCAGCAGCGTCCTACAGGGGGCCAAAGAGACCCAGTACTTC.

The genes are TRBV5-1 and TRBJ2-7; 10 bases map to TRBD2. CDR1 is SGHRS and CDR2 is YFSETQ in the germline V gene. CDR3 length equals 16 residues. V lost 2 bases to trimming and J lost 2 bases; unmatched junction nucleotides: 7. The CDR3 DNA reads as TGCGCCAGCAGCTTACGCCTAGCGGGAGAGCCCTACGAGCAGTACTTC. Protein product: CASSLRLAGEPYEQYF.

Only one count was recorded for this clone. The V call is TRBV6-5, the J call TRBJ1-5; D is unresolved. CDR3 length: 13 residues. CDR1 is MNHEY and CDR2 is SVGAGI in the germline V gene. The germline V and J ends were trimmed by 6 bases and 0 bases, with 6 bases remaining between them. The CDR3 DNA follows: TGTGCCAGCAGCCCCTATAGCAATCAGCCCCAGCATTTT. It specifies CASSPYSNQPQHF.

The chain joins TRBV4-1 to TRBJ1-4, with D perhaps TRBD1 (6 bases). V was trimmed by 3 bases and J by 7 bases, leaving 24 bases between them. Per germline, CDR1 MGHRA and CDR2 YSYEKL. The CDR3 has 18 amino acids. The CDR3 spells CASSHISGRTKGGEKLFF. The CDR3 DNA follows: TGCGCCAGCAGCCACATCTCCGGGAGGACCAAAGGGGGTGAAAAACTGTTTTTT.

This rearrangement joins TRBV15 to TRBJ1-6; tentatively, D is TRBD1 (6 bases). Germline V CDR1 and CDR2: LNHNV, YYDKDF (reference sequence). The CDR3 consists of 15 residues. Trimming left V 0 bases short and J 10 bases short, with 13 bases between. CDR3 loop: CATSRDSRGGSPLHF. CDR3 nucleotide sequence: TGTGCCACCAGCAGAGATTCCAGGGGCGGATCACCCCTCCACTTT.

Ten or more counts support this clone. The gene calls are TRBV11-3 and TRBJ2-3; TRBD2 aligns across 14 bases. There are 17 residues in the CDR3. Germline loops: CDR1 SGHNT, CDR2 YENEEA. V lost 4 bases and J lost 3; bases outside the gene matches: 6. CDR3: CASSSPGLAGGTDTQYF. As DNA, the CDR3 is TGTGCCAGCAGCTCCCCCGGACTAGCGGGAGGAACAGATACGCAGTATTTT.

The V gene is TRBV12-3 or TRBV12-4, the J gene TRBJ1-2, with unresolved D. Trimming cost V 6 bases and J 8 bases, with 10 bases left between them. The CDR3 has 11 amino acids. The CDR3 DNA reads TGTGCCAGCAGCCCTGACTGGGGCTACACCTTC. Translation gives CASSPDWGYTF.

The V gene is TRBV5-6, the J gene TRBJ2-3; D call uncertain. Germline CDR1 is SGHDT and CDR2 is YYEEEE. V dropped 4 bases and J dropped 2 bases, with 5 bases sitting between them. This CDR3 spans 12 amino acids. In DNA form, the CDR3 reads TGTGCCAGCAGCCTAGACACAGATACGCAGTATTTT. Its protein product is CASSLDTDTQYF.

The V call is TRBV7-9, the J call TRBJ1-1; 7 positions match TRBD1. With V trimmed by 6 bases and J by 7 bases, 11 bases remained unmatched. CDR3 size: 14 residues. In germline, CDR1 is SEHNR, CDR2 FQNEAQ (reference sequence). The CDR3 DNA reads TGTGCCAGCAGACGACACCTAGACAGGGTTGAAGCTTTCTTT. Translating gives CASRRHLDRVEAFF.

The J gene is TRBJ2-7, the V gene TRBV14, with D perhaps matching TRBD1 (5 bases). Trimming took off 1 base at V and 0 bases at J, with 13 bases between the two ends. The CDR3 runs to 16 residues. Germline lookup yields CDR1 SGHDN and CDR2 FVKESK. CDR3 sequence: CASSQAGQPNSYEQYF. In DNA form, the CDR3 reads TGTGCCAGCAGCCAAGCCGGACAACCTAACTCCTACGAGCAGTACTTC.

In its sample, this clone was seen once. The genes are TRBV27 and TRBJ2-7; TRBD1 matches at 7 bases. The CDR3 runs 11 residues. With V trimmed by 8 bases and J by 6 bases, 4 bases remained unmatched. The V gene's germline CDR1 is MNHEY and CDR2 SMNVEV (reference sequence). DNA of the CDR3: TGTGCCAGCGAAAGGGGGCTCGAGCAGTACTTC. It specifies CASERGLEQYF.

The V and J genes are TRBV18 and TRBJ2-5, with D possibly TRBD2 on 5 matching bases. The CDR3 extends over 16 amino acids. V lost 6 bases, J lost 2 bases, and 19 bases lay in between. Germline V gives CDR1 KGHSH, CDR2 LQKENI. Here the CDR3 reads CASSPKRGYLQETQYF. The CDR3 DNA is TGTGCCAGCTCCCCCAAACGGGGATACTTACAAGAGACCCAGTACTTC.

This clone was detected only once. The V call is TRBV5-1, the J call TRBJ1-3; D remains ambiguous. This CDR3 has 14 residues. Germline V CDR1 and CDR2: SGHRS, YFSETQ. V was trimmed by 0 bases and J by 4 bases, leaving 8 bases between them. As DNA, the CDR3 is TGCGCCAGCAGCTTGGCCGGGTACGGAAACACCATATATTTT. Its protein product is CASSLAGYGNTIYF.

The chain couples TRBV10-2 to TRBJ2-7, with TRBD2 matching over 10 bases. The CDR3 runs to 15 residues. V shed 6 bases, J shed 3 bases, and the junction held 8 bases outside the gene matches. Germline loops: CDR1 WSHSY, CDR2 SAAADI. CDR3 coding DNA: TGCGCCAGCAGCCCAGCGGGAGGGCGGAGCTACGAGCAGTACTTC. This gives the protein CASSPAGGRSYEQYF.

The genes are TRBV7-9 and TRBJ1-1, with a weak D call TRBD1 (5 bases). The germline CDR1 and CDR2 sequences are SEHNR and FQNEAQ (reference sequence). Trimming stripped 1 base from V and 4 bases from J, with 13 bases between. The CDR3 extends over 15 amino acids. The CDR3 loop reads CASSLGFQGFTEAFF. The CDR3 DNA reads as TGTGCCAGCAGCTTAGGATTCCAGGGTTTCACTGAAGCTTTCTTT. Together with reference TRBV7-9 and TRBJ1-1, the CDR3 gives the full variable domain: DTGVSQNPRHKITKRGQNVTFRCDPISEHNRLYWYRQTLGQGPEFLTYFQNEAQLEKSRLLSDRFSAERPKGSFSTLEIQRTEQGDSAMYLCASSLGFQGFTEAFFGQGTRLTVV.

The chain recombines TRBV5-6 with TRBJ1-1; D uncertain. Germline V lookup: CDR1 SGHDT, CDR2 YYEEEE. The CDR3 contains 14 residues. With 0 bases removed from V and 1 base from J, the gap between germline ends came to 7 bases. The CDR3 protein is CASSLGRRNTEAFF. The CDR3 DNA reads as TGTGCCAGCAGCTTGGGGCGGAGGAACACTGAAGCTTTCTTT.

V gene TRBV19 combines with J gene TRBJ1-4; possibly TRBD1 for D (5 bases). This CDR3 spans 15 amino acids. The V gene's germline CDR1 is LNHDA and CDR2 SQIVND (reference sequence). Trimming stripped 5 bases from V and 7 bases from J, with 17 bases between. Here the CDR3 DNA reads TGTGCCAGTAGTCCCCGGGCCAGGGAAGTTGAAAAACTGTTTTTT. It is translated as CASSPRAREVEKLFF. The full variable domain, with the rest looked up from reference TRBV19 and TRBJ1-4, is DGGITQSPKYLFRKEGQNVTLSCEQNLNHDAMYWYRQDPGQGLRLIYYSQIVNDFQKGDIAEGYSVSREKKESFPLTVTSAQKNPTAFYLCASSPRAREVEKLFFGSGTQLSVL.

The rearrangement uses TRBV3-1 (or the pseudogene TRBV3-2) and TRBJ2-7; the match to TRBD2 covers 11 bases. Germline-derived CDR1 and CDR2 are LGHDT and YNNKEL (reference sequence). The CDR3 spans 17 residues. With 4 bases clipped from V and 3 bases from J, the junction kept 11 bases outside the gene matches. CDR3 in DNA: TGTGCCAGCAGCCCACAGGGGGCGGGACTAGCGGACTACGAGCAGTACTTC. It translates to CASSPQGAGLADYEQYF.

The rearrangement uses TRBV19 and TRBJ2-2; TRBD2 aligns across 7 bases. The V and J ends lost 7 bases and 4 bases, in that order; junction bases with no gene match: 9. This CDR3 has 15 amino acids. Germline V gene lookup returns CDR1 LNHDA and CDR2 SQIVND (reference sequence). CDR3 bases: TGTGCCAGTACCCGGGTGGGCGGGAGCACCGGGGAGCTGTTTTTT. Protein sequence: CASTRVGGSTGELFF.